The T cell receptor beta chain under discussion was sequenced for a study of cytomegalovirus exposure and HLA in healthy donors. With regard to this clone: Its antigen remains unknown.

Study-wide findings and caveats: Earlier analysis found most TCR beta V segments productive about 87% or about 30% of the time. Presence/absence analyses assumed roughly uniform sequencing depth across donors. Apart from CMV serostatus, no immune exposure information was available.

Primers included in the PCR were 60 Vbeta and 13 Jbeta primers. Only in-frame clones appear in the TCRdb table, and some are missing; sequencing was by immunoSEQ multiplex PCR. Counted here are over 200,000 clones, around 80% occurring once; the ten biggest clones make up 5% to 6.5%. The sequenced sample was PBMCs. This TCR came from a woman aged 40-49 years in good health and CMV-seropositive.

DNA for the CDR3: TGTGCCAGCAGCCAAGATCAGGGGGGCTCCTACAATGAGCAGTTCTTC. Translated: CASSQDQGGSYNEQFF. The rearrangement joins TRBV4-2 to TRBJ2-1, with a weak D call TRBD1 (7 bases). Germline V lookup: CDR1 LGHNA, CDR2 YNFKEQ. Trimming removed 0 bases at V and 0 bases at J, with 9 bases between. The CDR3 is 16 amino acids.